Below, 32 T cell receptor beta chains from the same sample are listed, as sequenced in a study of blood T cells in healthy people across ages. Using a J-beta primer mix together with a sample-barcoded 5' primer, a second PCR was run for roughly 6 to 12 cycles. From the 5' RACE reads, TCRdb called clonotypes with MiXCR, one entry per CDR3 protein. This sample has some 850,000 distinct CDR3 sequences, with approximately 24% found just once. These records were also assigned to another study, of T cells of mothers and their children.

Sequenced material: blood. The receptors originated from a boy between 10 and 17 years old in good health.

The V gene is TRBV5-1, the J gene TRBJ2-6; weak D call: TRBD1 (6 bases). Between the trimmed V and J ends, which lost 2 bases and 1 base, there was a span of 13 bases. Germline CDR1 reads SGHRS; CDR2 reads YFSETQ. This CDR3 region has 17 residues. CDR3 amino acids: CASSFRAGESGANVLTF. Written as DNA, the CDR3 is TGCGCCAGCAGCTTCCGGGCAGGGGAATCTGGGGCCAACGTCCTGACTTTC.

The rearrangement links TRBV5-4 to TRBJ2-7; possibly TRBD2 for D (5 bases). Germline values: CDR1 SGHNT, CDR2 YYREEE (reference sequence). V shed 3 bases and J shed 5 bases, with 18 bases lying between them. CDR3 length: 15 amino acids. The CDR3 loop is CASSWTSLWSHEQYF. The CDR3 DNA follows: TGTGCCAGCAGCTGGACTTCCCTGTGGAGCCACGAGCAGTACTTC.

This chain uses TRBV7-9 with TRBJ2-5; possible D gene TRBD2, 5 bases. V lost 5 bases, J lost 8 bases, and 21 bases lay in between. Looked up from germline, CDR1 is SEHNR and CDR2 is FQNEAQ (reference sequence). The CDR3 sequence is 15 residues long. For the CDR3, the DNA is TGTGCCAGCAGCGGGGAAGATGTGCAAGACTATACCCAGTACTTC. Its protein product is CASSGEDVQDYTQYF.

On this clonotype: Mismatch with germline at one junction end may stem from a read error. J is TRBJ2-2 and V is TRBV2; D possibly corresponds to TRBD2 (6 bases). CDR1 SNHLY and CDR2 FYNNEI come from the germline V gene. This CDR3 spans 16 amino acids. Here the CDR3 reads CASSLTGTSNAGELFF. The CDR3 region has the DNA TGTGCCAGCAGCCTTACCGGGACTTCGAACGCCGGGGAGCTGTTTTTT. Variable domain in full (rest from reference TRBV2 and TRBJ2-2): EPEVTQTPSHQVTQMGQEVILRCVPISNHLYFYWYRQILGQKVEFLVSFYNNEISEKSEIFDDQFSVERPDGSNFTLKIRSTKLEDSAMYFCASSLTGTSNAGELFFGEGSRLTVL.

The CDR3 DNA follows: TGTGCCAGGCGGGGGGGGAGTCTTCTAGCCAAAAACATTCAGTACTTC. It specifies CARRGGSLLAKNIQYF. V and J are TRBV21-1 and TRBJ2-4; the table's D call TRBD2 went unverified against the DNA. TRBV21-1 is described as a pseudogene. This CDR3 is 16 amino acids long.

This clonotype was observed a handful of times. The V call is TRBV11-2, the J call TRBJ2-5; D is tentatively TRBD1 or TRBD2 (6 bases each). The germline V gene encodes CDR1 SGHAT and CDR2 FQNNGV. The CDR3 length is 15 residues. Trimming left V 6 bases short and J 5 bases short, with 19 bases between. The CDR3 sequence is CASSTGGGRMETQYF. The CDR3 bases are TGTGCCAGCAGTACCGGAGGGGGGCGGATGGAGACCCAGTACTTC.

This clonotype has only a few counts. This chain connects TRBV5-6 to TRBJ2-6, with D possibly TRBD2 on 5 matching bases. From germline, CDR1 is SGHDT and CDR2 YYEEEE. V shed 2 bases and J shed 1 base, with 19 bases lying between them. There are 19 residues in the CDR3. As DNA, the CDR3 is TGTGCCAGCAGCTTTCGGGAAAGGCCGCCGAATTCTGGGGCCAACGTCCTGACTTTC. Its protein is CASSFRERPPNSGANVLTF. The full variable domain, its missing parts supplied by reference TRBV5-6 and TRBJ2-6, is DAGVTQSPTHLIKTRGQQVTLRCSPKSGHDTVSWYQQALGQGPQFIFQYYEEEERQRGNFPDRFSGHQFPNYSSELNVNALLLGDSALYLCASSFRERPPNSGANVLTFGAGSRLTVL.

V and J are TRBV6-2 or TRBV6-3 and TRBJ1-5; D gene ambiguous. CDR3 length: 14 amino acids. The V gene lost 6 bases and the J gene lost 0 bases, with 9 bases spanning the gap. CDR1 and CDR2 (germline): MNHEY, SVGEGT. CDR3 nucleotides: TGTGCCAGCAGCCGCAGCTATAGCAATCAGCCCCAGCATTTT. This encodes CASSRSYSNQPQHF.

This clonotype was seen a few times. This CDR3 is CASSFTGKTGELFF. CDR3 in DNA: TGTGCCAGCAGTTTTACAGGGAAGACCGGGGAGCTGTTTTTT. The V and J genes are TRBV12-3 or TRBV12-4 and TRBJ2-2; a weak D match, TRBD1 (6 bases). The CDR3 is 14 amino acids. V was shortened by 3 bases and J by 5 bases, with 10 bases between the two germline ends.

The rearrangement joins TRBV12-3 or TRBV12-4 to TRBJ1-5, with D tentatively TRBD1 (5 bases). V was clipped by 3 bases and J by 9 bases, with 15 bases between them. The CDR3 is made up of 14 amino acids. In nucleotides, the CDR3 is TGTGCCAGCAGTTTGGGGTCTGGGGGTCGGCCCCAGCATTTT. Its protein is CASSLGSGGRPQHF.

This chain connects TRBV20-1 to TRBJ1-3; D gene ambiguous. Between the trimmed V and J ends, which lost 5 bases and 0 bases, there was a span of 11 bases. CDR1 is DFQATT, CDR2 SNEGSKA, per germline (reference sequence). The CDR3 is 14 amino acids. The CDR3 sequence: CSAPDWDSGNTIYF. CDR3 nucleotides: TGCAGTGCTCCGGACTGGGACTCTGGAAACACCATATATTTT.

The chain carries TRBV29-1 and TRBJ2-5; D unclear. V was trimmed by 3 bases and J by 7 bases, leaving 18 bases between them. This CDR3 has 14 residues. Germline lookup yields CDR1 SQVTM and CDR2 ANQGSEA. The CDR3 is CSVELDGSPGTQYF. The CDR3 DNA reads TGCAGCGTTGAGTTAGACGGCAGCCCGGGGACCCAGTACTTC.

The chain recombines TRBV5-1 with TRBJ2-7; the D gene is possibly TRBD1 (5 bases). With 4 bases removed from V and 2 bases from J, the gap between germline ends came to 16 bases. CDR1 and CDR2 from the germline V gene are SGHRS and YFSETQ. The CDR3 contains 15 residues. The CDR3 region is CASSLVTGFAYEQYF. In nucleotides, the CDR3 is TGCGCCAGCAGCCTAGTCACAGGATTTGCCTACGAGCAGTACTTC.

CDR3 DNA: TGCGCCAGCAGCTTGGTGTGGGACGAGGGGCATACGCAGTATTTT. Protein sequence: CASSLVWDEGHTQYF. V usage is TRBV5-1 and J usage is TRBJ2-3; D may match TRBD1 or TRBD2 (5 bases each). There are 15 residues in the CDR3. Germline CDR1 and CDR2: SGHRS and YFSETQ. V dropped 0 bases and J dropped 7 bases, with 15 bases sitting between them.

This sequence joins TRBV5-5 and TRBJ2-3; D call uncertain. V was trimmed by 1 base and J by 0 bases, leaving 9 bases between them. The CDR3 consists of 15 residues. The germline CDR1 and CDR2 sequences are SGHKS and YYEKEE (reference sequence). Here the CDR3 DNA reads TGTGCCAGCAGCTTGCTTTTAAGGAGCACAGATACGCAGTATTTT. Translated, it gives CASSLLLRSTDTQYF.

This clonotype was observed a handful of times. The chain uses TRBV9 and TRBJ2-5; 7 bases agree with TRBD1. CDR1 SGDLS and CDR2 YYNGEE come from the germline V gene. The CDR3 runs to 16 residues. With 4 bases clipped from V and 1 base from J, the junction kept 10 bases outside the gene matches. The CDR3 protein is CASSTGAGGGQETQYF. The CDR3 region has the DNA TGTGCCAGCAGCACAGGGGCAGGTGGAGGCCAAGAGACCCAGTACTTC.

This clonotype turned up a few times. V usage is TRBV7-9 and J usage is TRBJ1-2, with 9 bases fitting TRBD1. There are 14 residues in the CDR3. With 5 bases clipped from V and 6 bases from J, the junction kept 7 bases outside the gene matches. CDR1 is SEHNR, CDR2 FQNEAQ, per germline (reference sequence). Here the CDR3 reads CASSPRTGVDGYTF. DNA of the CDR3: TGTGCCAGCAGCCCCAGGACAGGGGTTGATGGCTACACCTTC. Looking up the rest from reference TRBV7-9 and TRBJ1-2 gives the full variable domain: DTGVSQNPRHKITKRGQNVTFRCDPISEHNRLYWYRQTLGQGPEFLTYFQNEAQLEKSRLLSDRFSAERPKGSFSTLEIQRTEQGDSAMYLCASSPRTGVDGYTFGSGTRLTVV.

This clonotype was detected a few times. Written as DNA, the CDR3 is TGCAGTGCTCTACACGGCTCTAGCTCCTACGAGCAGTACTTC. This translates into CSALHGSSSYEQYF. The V gene is TRBV20-1, the J gene TRBJ2-7; D is unresolved. The CDR3 is 14 residues long. Trimming pared 5 bases from V and 0 bases from J, leaving 14 bases between. Germline CDR1 is DFQATT and CDR2 is SNEGSKA (reference sequence).

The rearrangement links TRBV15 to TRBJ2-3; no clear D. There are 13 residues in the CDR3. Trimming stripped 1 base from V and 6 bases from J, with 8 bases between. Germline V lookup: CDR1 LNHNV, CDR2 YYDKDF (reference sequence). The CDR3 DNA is TGTGCCACCAGCAGAGTGGCAAGGGATACGCAGTATTTT. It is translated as CATSRVARDTQYF. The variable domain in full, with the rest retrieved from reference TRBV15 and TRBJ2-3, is DAMVIQNPRYQVTQFGKPVTLSCSQTLNHNVMYWYQQKSSQAPKLLFHYYDKDFNNEADTPDNFQSRRPNTSFCFLDIRSPGLGDTAMYLCATSRVARDTQYFGPGTRLTVL.

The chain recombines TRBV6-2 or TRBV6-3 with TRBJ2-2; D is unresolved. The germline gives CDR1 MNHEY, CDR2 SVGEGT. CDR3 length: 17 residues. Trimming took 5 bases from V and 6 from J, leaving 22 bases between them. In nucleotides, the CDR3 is TGTGCCAGCAGTAAAACGGGCCTCCTGGCAACCCCCGGGGAGCTGTTTTTT. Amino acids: CASSKTGLLATPGELFF.

The CDR3 nucleotides are TGTGCCAGTACAGGGTACGAAGGCTACACCTTC. The encoded protein is CASTGYEGYTF. This sequence joins TRBV28 and TRBJ1-2, with D perhaps matching TRBD1 (6 bases). The CDR3 is 11 amino acids. Germline CDR1 and CDR2: MDHEN and SYDVKM. V dropped 9 bases and J dropped 8 bases, with 13 bases sitting between them.

CDR3 region: CASSPKYEQYF. The CDR3, as DNA: TGTGCCAGCTCACCAAAGTACGAGCAGTACTTC. The chain has TRBV18 and TRBJ2-7; no definite D call. Deletions cut 2 bases from V and 4 bases from J, with 3 bases between. There are 11 residues in the CDR3. Germline V gene sequence: CDR1 KGHSH, CDR2 LQKENI.

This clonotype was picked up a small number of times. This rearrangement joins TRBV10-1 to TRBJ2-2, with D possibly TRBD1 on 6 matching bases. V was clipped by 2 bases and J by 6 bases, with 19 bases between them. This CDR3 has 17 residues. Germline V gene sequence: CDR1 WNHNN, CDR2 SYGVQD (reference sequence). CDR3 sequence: CASSERTAERHAGELFF. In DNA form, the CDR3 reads TGCGCCAGCAGTGAGCGGACAGCCGAGCGCCACGCCGGGGAGCTGTTTTTT.

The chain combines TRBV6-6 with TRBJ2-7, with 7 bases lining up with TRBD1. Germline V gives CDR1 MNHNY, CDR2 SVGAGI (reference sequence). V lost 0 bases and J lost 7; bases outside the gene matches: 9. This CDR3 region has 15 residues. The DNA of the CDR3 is TGTGCCAGCAGTTACTCGGGTACAGGGGCGCGGGAGCAGTACTTC. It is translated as CASSYSGTGAREQYF.

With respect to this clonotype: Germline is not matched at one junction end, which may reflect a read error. CDR3 region: CASSRLTGGREAQYF. CDR3 DNA: TGTGCCAGCAGTAGACTCACTGGGGGGCGAGAGGCCCAGTACTTC. The chain couples TRBV6-6 to TRBJ2-5; possibly TRBD1 or TRBD2 for D (6 bases each). Germline V gene sequence: CDR1 MNHNY, CDR2 SVGAGI (reference sequence). The CDR3 contains 15 residues.

The CDR3 loop reads CASSRYSGVQETQYF. In DNA, the CDR3 is TGCGCCAGCAGCAGGTATAGCGGGGTCCAAGAGACCCAGTACTTC. The chain links TRBV5-1 to TRBJ2-5; TRBD2 matches at 8 bases. The V gene end was trimmed by 4 bases and the J gene end by 1 base; junction bases not matched to a gene: 6. The germline V gene has CDR1 SGHRS and CDR2 YFSETQ. CDR3 length: 15 amino acids. Looking up the rest from reference TRBV5-1 and TRBJ2-5 gives the full variable domain: KAGVTQTPRYLIKTRGQQVTLSCSPISGHRSVSWYQQTPGQGLQFLFEYFSETQRNKGNFPGRFSGRQFSNSRSEMNVSTLELGDSALYLCASSRYSGVQETQYFGPGTRLLVL.

CDR3 in amino acids: CASSEGLMTGNEQFF. The CDR3 region has the DNA TGCGCCAGCAGTGAGGGACTGATGACAGGCAATGAGCAGTTCTTC. The rearrangement links TRBV10-1 to TRBJ2-1, with D maybe TRBD1 (6 bases). Germline assignment: CDR1 WNHNN and CDR2 SYGVQD (reference sequence). The ends were cut back, 2 bases at V and 6 bases at J, with 14 bases in the middle. This CDR3 is built from 15 residues.

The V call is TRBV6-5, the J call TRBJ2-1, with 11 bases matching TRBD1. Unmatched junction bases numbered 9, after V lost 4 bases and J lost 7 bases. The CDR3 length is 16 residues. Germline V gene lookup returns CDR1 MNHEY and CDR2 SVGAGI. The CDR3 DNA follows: TGTGCCAGCAGTTCCCTAAGGACAGGGGGCTCTAATGAGCAGTTCTTC. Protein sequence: CASSSLRTGGSNEQFF.

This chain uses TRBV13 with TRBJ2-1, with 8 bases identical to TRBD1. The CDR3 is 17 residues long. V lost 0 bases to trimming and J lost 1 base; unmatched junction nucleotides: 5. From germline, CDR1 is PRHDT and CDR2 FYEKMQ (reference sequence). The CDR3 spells CASSLGQGASSYNEQFF. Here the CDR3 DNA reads TGTGCCAGCAGCTTAGGGCAGGGGGCCTCTTCCTACAATGAGCAGTTCTTC. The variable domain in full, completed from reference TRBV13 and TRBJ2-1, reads AAGVIQSPRHLIKEKRETATLKCYPIPRHDTVYWYQQGPGQDPQFLISFYEKMQSDKGSIPDRFSAQQFSDYHSELNMSSLELGDSALYFCASSLGQGASSYNEQFFGPGTRLTVL.

Here the CDR3 DNA reads TGTGCCAGCAGCCCCAGTGGGGGTTCGGGGGAGCTGTTTTTT. It encodes CASSPSGGSGELFF. The chain links TRBV11-2 to TRBJ2-2; D tentatively fits TRBD1 or TRBD2 (5 bases each). The V gene lost 5 bases and the J gene lost 8 bases, with 15 bases spanning the gap. Germline CDR1 reads SGHAT; CDR2 reads FQNNGV. The CDR3 is 14 amino acids.

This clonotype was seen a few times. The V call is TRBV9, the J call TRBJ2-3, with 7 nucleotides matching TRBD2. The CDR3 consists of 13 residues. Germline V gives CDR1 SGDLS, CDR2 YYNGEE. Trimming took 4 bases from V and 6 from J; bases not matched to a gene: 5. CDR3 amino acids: CASSPGGEDTQYF. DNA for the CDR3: TGTGCCAGCAGCCCGGGGGGTGAGGATACGCAGTATTTT. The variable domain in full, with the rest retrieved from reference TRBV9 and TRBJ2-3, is DSGVTQTPKHLITATGQRVTLRCSPRSGDLSVYWYQQSLDQGLQFLIQYYNGEERAKGNILERFSAQQFPDLHSELNLSSLELGDSALYFCASSPGGEDTQYFGPGTRLTVL.

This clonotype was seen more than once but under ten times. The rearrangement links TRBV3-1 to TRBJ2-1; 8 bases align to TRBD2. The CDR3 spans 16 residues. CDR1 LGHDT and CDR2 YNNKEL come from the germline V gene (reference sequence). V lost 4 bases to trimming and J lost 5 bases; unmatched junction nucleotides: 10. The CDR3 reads CASSLNVGLVNNEQFF. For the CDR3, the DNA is TGTGCCAGCAGCCTTAATGTGGGACTAGTGAACAATGAGCAGTTCTTC.